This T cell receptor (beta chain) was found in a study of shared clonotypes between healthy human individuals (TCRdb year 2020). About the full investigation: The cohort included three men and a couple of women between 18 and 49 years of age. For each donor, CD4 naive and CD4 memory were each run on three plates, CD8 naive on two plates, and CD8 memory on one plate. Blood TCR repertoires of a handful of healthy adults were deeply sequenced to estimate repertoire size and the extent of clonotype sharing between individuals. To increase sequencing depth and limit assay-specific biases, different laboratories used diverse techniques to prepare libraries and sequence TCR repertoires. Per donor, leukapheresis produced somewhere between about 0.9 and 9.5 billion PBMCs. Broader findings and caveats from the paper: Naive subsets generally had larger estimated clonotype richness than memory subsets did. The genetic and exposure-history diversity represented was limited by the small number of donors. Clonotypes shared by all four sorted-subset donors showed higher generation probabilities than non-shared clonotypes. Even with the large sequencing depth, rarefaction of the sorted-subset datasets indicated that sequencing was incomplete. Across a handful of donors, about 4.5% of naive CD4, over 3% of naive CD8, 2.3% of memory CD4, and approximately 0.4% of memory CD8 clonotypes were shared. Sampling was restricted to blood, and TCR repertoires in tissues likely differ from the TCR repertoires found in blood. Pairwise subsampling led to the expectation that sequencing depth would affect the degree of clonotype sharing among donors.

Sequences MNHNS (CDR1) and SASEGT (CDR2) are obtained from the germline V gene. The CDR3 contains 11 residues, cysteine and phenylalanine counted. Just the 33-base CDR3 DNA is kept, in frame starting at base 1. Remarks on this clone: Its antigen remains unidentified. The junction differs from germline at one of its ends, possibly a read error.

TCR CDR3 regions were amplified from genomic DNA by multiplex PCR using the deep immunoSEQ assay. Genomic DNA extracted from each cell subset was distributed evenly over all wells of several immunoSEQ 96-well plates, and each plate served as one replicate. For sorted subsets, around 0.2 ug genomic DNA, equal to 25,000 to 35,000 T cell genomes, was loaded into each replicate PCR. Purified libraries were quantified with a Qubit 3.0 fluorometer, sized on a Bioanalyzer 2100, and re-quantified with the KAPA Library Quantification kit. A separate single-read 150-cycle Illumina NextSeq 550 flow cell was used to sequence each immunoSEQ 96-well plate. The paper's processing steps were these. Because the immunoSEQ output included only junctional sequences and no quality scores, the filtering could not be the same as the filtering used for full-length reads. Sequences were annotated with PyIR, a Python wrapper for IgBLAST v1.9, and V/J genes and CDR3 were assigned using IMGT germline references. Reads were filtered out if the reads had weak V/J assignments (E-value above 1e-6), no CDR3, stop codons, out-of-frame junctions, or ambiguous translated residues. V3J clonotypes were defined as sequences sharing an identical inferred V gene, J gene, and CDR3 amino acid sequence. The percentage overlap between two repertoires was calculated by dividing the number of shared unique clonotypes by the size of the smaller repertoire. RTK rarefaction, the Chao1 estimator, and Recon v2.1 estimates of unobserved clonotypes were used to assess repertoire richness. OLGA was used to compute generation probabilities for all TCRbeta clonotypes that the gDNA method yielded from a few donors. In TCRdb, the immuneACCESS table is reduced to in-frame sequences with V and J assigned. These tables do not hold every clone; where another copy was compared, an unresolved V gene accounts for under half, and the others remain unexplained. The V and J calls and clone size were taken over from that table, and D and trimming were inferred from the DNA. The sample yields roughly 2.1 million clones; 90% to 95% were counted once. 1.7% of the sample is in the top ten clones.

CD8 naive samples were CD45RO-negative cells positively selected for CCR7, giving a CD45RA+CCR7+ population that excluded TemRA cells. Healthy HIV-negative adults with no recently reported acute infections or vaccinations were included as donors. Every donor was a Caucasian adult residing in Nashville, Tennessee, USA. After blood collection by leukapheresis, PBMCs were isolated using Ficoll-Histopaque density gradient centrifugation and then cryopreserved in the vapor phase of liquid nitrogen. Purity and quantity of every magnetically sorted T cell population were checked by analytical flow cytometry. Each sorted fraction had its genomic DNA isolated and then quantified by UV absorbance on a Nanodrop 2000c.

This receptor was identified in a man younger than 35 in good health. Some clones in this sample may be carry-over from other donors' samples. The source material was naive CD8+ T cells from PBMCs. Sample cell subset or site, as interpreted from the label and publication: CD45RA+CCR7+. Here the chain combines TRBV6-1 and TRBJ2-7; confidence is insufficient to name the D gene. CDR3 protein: CRAGLTYEQYF. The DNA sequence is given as TGCCGAGCAGGATTGACCTACGAGCAGTACTTC.